This T cell receptor beta chain was identified during a study of T cell responses to AZD1222 COVID-19 vaccine. Assay: immunoSEQ multiplex PCR; the TCRdb copy retains only in-frame clones and omits some. The sample shows approximately 150,000 clones, 92% of them seen only once. Germline V gives CDR1 MDHEN, CDR2 SYDVKM. The CDR3 has 12 amino acids, counting both end residues. Points on this clone: As yet, its antigen is unknown. The DNA is left out, because the CDR3 cannot be placed on it with certainty; the CDR3 is given as TCRdb lists it.

Study observations and caveats: Only a handful of AZD1222 recipients, more than five in all, had baseline seropositivity. Spike-specific TCR repertoires showed rising breadth and depth after two AZD1222 doses. The span of vaccine-associated CD4 TCRs extended across spike, with dominance at 160-218 and 743-854. Clonal diversity was possibly underestimated, and white British individuals and females predominated among donors.

This TCR was recovered from an adult who received the AZD1222 COVID-19 vaccine. The source was peripheral blood, collected 28 days after the second AZD1222 dose. The chain carries TRBV28 and TRBJ2-3; the table's TRBD2 call for D was not verified on the DNA. The CDR3 sequence is CASSLVASGSYF.